What follows are 4 T cell receptor beta chains derived from one specimen sequenced in a study of blood T cells in healthy people across ages. A J-beta primer mix and a sample-barcoded 5' primer were used in a second PCR of about 7 to 12 cycles. TCRdb reprocessed the 5' RACE reads with MiXCR, giving one entry per CDR3 protein. In the table there are about 1.5 million distinct CDR3 sequences, about 42% of which are singletons. The sample was blood. The receptors here all came from a woman between 18 and 29 years old in good health.

This clonotype has a handful of counts. The J gene is TRBJ2-7, the V gene TRBV6-6; 7 nucleotides match TRBD1. The V and J ends lost 6 bases and 6 bases, in that order; junction bases with no gene match: 8. The CDR3 extends over 13 amino acids. From germline, CDR1 is MNHNY and CDR2 SVGAGI (reference sequence). CDR3 in amino acids: CASRDTGVGEQYF. For the CDR3, the DNA is TGTGCCAGCAGAGACACAGGGGTGGGCGAGCAGTACTTC.

The V call is TRBV24-1, the J call TRBJ2-1; 9 bases are shared with TRBD2. Germline values: CDR1 KGHDR, CDR2 SFDVKD. V dropped 4 bases and J dropped 5; count of bases not matched to a gene: 5. The CDR3 has 15 amino acids. CDR3 DNA: TGTGCCACCAGTGAATCGGCTAGCGGGGACAATGAGCAGTTCTTC. Amino acid sequence: CATSESASGDNEQFF.

The rearrangement links TRBV6-5 to TRBJ1-5; no firm D call. This CDR3 contains 14 residues. Germline V gene lookup returns CDR1 MNHEY and CDR2 SVGAGI. Trimming pared 5 bases from V and 5 bases from J, leaving 13 bases between. CDR3 in amino acids: CASSPTVGDQPQHF. CDR3 bases: TGTGCCAGCAGTCCCACAGTGGGAGATCAGCCCCAGCATTTT.

The chain is built from TRBV27 and TRBJ2-3; the match to TRBD2 covers 7 bases. CDR1 is MNHEY, CDR2 SMNVEV, per germline (reference sequence). The CDR3 extends over 16 amino acids. The V and J ends lost 5 bases and 2 bases, in that order; junction bases with no gene match: 10. The CDR3 sequence is CASSRSGGRYTDTQYF. DNA for the CDR3: TGTGCCAGCAGTAGATCCGGGGGGAGGTACACAGATACGCAGTATTTT.